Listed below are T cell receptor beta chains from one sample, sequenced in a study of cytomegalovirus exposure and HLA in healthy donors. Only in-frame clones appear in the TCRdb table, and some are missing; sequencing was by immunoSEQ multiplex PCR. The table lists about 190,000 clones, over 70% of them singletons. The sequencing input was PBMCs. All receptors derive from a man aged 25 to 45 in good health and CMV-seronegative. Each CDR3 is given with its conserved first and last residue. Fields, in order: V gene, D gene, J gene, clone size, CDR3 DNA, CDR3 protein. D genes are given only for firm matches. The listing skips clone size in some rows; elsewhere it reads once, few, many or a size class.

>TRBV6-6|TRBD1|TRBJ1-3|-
TGTGCCAGCCTCTCAGGGGGATCTGGAAACACCATATATTTT
CASLSGGSGNTIYF
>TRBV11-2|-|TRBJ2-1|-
TGTGCCAGCAGCTTAGACAGGGGTGTGGATGAGCAGTTCTTC
CASSLDRGVDEQFF
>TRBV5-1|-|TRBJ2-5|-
TGCGCCAGCAGCTTTTCTCCAGACAGAATCCAAGAGACCCAGTACTTC
CASSFSPDRIQETQYF
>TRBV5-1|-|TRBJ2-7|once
TGCGCCAGCAGAGGTCTAGCGAACTACGAGCAGTACTTC
CASRGLANYEQYF
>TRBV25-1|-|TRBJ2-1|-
TGTGCCAGCAGAGGACAGTCCGGAAGGAATGAGCAGTTCTTC
CASRGQSGRNEQFF
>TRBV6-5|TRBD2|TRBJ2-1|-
TGTGCCAGCAGTCACACTAGCGTAATCAATGAGCAGTTCTTC
CASSHTSVINEQFF
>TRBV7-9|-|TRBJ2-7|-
TGTGCCAGCAGCTTGACAGGACCATACTCCTACGAGCAGTACTTC
CASSLTGPYSYEQYF
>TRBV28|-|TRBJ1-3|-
TGTGCCAGCAGTTTAGTGCGGGAGGGAAACACCATATATTTT
CASSLVREGNTIYF
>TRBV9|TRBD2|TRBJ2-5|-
TGTGCCAGCAGCGCCACCGAGGGGACTAGGTTATCAGAGACCCAGTACTTC
CASSATEGTRLSETQYF
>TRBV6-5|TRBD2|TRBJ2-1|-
TGTGCCAGCAGTTACCCCGGGAGGGAGGAGCAGTTCTTC
CASSYPGREEQFF
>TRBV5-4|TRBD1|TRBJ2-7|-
TGTGCCAGCAGCTCCCAAGGGGGCTGGTCCTACGAGCAGTACTTC
CASSSQGGWSYEQYF
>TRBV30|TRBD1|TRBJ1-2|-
TGTGCCTTGCCCCGCTTCCGGGACAGGGCCTATGGCTACACCTTC
CALPRFRDRAYGYTF
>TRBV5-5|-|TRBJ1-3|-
TGTGCCAGCAGCCTACGACATCAGGACACCATATATTTT
CASSLRHQDTIYF
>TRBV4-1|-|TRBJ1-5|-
TGCGCCAGCAGCCCAGGACAGATTAGCAATCAGCCCCAGCATTTT
CASSPGQISNQPQHF
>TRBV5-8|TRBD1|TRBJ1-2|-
TGTGCCAGCAGCTATATTTTAAGACAGGGCTCTAACTATGGCTACACCTTC
CASSYILRQGSNYGYTF
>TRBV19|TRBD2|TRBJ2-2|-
TGTGCCAGTACGACAATCGGCCTAGGGACTAGCGGGGGTACGAACACCGGGGAGCTGTTTTTT
CASTTIGLGTSGGTNTGELFF
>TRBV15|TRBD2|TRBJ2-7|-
TGTGCCACCAGCAGCCCGGGACTAAGAAGCTACGAGCAGTACTTC
CATSSPGLRSYEQYF
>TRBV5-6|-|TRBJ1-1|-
TGTGCCAGCAGCCCAGACCCAGGGAACACTGAAGCTTTCTTT
CASSPDPGNTEAFF
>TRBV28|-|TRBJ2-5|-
TGTGCCAGCAGCTGGAGGTTTTGGGAGACCCAGTACTTC
CASSWRFWETQYF
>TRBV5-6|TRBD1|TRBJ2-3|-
TGTGCCAGCAGCCGGGACAGATACTTCACAGATACGCAGTATTTT
CASSRDRYFTDTQYF
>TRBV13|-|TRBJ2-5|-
TGTGCCAGCAGCCCAGATGGGGGGGAGACCCAGTACTTC
CASSPDGGETQYF
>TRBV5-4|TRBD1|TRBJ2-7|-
TGTGCCAGCAGCTCGCAGACAGGGCAATACGAGCAGTACTTC
CASSSQTGQYEQYF
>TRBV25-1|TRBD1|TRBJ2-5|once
TGTGCCAGCAGTGACTACAGGGGTTTGGAGACCCAGTACTTC
CASSDYRGLETQYF
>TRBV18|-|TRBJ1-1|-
TGTGCCAGCTCACCCTGGCCCGACAAGAACACTGAAGCTTTCTTT
CASSPWPDKNTEAFF
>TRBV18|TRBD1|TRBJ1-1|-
TGTGCCAGCTCACCACCAGGGACAGATGAAGCTTTCTTT
CASSPPGTDEAFF
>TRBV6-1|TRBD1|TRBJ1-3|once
TGTGCCAGCACTTGGGACAGTGCCTCTGGAAACACCATATATTTT
CASTWDSASGNTIYF
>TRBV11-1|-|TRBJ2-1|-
TGTGCCAGCAGCTCGCATTTGAGGAATGAGCAGTTCTTC
CASSSHLRNEQFF
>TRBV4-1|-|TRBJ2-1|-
TGCGCCAGCAGCCAAGATGACAGTTGGTCCTACAATGAGCAGTTCTTC
CASSQDDSWSYNEQFF
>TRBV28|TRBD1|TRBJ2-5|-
TGTGCCAGCAGACGTGACAGGGCTCAACAAGAGACCCAGTACTTC
CASRRDRAQQETQYF
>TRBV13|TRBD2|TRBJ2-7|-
TGTGCCAGCAGCTTAGGCGGGGGGTACTCCTACGAGCAGTACTTC
CASSLGGGYSYEQYF
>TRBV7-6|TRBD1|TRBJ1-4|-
TGTGCCAGCAGCTTTCCCGACAGGGAGGCTAATGAAAAACTGTTTTTT
CASSFPDREANEKLFF
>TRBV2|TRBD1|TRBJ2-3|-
TGTGCCAGCAGGACAGGGAAGGGGGCAGATACGCAGTATTTT
CASRTGKGADTQYF
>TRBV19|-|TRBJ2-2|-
TGTGCCAGTAGTACCAGGGGTAGGAACACCGGGGAGCTGTTTTTT
CASSTRGRNTGELFF
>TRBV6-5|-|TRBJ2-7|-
TGTGCCAGCAGTTATAAGTGGGGCGGCCCTTACGAGCAGTACTTC
CASSYKWGGPYEQYF
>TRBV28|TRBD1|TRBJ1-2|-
TGTGCCAGCAGTTCACACAGGGGGCTGGGGTTGGATGGCTACACCTTC
CASSSHRGLGLDGYTF
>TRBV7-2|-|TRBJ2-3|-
TGTGCCAGCAGCTTATCCCCGGATACGCAGTATTTT
CASSLSPDTQYF
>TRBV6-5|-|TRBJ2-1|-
TGTGCCAGCGGAAATACAGGGTACCGTGGGAATGAGCAGTTCTTC
CASGNTGYRGNEQFF
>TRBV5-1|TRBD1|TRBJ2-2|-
TGCGCCAGCAGCTCGACAGGGGGGACGAACACCGGGGAGCTGTTTTTT
CASSSTGGTNTGELFF
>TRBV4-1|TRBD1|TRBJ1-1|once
TGCGCCAGCAGCCAAGATGACAGGGCGGGCACTGAAGCTTTCTTT
CASSQDDRAGTEAFF
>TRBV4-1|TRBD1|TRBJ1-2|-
TGCGCCAGCAGCCAAGTGTTCAGGGGGGGCTACACCTTC
CASSQVFRGGYTF
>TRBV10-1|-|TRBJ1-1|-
TGCGCCAGCAGTGAGTCGGAGGGCCGGCGCACTGAAGCTTTCTTT
CASSESEGRRTEAFF
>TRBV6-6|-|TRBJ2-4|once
TGTGCCAGCGACAACAGGATCATTCAGTACTTC
CASDNRIIQYF
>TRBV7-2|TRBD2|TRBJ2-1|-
TGTGCCAGCAGCGGGAGACTAGCAAGGAATGAGCAGTTCTTC
CASSGRLARNEQFF
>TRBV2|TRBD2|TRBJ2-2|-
TGTGCCAGTGGGGCTAGCGGAGACGCGAACACCGGGGAGCTGTTTTTT
CASGASGDANTGELFF
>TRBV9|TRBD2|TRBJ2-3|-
TGTGCCAGCAGCGAACTAGCGACTAGCACAGATACGCAGTATTTT
CASSELATSTDTQYF
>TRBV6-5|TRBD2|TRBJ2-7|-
TGTGCCAGCAGACCGGGACTAGCGGGATACTACGAGCAGTACTTC
CASRPGLAGYYEQYF
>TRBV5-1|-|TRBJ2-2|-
TGCGCCAGCAGCCAAACTGACATGTCCAAGACCGGGGAGCTGTTTTTT
CASSQTDMSKTGELFF
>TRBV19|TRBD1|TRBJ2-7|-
TGTGCCACCAAGGGGACAGGCTCCTACGAGCAGTACTTC
CATKGTGSYEQYF
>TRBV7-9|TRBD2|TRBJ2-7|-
TGTGCCAGCAGCATACTAGCGGGGGGATACGAGCAGTACTTC
CASSILAGGYEQYF
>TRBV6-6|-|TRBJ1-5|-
TGTGCCAGCAGTGCCCGGGGGGCGGGTCAGCCCCAGCATTTT
CASSARGAGQPQHF
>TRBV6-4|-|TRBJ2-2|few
TGTGCCAGCAGCGAGGCCGGGGACACCGGGGAGCTGTTTTTT
CASSEAGDTGELFF
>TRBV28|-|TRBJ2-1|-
TGTGCCAGCAGTTTCGGGTCGGACTCCTACAATGAGCAGTTCTTC
CASSFGSDSYNEQFF
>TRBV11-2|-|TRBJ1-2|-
TGTGCCAGCAGCTTGGGCCGGTGGCAGCGACGGGAAACTAACTATGGCTACACCTTC
CASSLGRWQRRETNYGYTF
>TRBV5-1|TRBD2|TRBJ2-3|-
TGCGCCAGCAGCTTTACTAGCGGGAGGAACACAGATACGCAGTATTTT
CASSFTSGRNTDTQYF